These 22 T cell receptor beta chains were sequenced from one sample in a study of Ad26.COV2.S vaccination and SARS-CoV-2 variants. Libraries were prepared by immunoSEQ multiplex PCR; TCRdb keeps only in-frame clonotypes and omits some of them. The table records about 350,000 clones, 88% of them present only once. Treatment reported: around 19 received Ad26.COV2.S at low or high dose, single or two shots; five or six received placebo; per-sample allocation not given. After the first vaccine or placebo injection, samples were drawn on day 63. Material: peripheral blood, obtained in a trial of Ad26.COV2.S vaccine versus placebo. Receptor source: a person between 18 and 59 years old who received the Ad26.COV2.S COVID-19 vaccine or a placebo.

This clone was detected once. This sequence joins TRBV27 and TRBJ2-7; D call uncertain. Per germline, CDR1 MNHEY and CDR2 SMNVEV (reference sequence). The CDR3 runs 13 residues. V lost 3 bases and J 3 bases, leaving 9 bases between the germline ends. The CDR3 nucleotides are TGTGCCAGCAGTTTCGGGCAATTCTACGAGCAGTACTTC. Protein product: CASSFGQFYEQYF.

On this clone itself: The junction differs from germline at one of its ends, possibly a read error. This chain uses TRBV13 with TRBJ1-3; TRBD1 matches at 8 bases. This CDR3 spans 13 amino acids. The germline gives CDR1 PRHDT, CDR2 FYEKMQ (reference sequence). The CDR3 loop is CASSFSDRESVHF. CDR3 coding DNA: TGTGCCAGCAGCTTCTCGGACAGGGAAAGTGTCCATTTT.

This sequence joins TRBV6-2 or TRBV6-3 and TRBJ1-1; D is unresolved. The V gene lost 4 bases and the J gene lost 5 bases, with 17 bases spanning the gap. This CDR3 spans 15 amino acids. From germline, CDR1 is MNHEY and CDR2 SVGEGT. The CDR3 coding sequence is TGTGCCAGCAGTTTGGGTGGAGTCCCGAGTACTGAAGCTTTCTTT. This translates into CASSLGGVPSTEAFF.

The chain employs TRBV5-5 and TRBJ1-5; 8 positions match TRBD1. The germline CDR1 and CDR2 sequences are SGHKS and YYEKEE (reference sequence). Losses at the gene ends were 4 bases for V and 5 bases for J; bases not matched to a gene: 2. The CDR3 is made up of 13 amino acids. The CDR3 DNA reads TGTGCCAGCAGCCCGACAGGGGATCAGCCCCAGCATTTT. Its protein is CASSPTGDQPQHF.

The CDR3 sequence is CASIAGGPAGELFF. CDR3 in DNA: TGTGCCAGCATAGCGGGAGGGCCAGCCGGGGAGCTGTTTTTT. This rearrangement joins TRBV6-1 to TRBJ2-2, with TRBD2 identical over 11 bases. V was clipped by 7 bases and J by 6 bases; unmatched bases: 4. The CDR3 loop spans 14 amino acids. Germline V CDR1 and CDR2: MNHNS, SASEGT.

This rearrangement joins TRBV28 to TRBJ2-3; no clear D. Between the trimmed V and J ends, which lost 2 bases and 2 bases, there was a span of 11 bases. The CDR3 totals 15 residues. From germline, CDR1 is MDHEN and CDR2 SYDVKM. This CDR3 is CASSLQGPLTDTQYF. The CDR3 DNA is TGTGCCAGCAGTTTACAAGGGCCCCTCACAGATACGCAGTATTTT.

The rearrangement uses TRBV7-9 and TRBJ1-4; D is uncertain. Germline V gene lookup returns CDR1 SEHNR and CDR2 FQNEAQ (reference sequence). CDR3 size: 15 residues. V was shortened by 6 bases and J by 0 bases, with 11 bases between the two germline ends. The CDR3 loop is CASRAGTATNEKLFF. DNA for the CDR3: TGTGCCAGCAGAGCCGGTACAGCAACTAATGAAAAACTGTTTTTT.

The V gene is TRBV19, the J gene TRBJ1-6; 7 bases match TRBD1. Looked up from germline, CDR1 is LNHDA and CDR2 is SQIVND (reference sequence). The CDR3 sequence is 16 residues long. The ends lost 5 bases at V and 0 bases at J; junction bases unmatched: 4. The DNA for the CDR3 is TGTGCCAGTAGTCCACAGGGGAGCTCCTATAATTCACCCCTCCACTTT. It encodes CASSPQGSSYNSPLHF.

The V and J genes are TRBV28 and TRBJ2-7; tentatively, D is TRBD1 or TRBD2 (5 bases each). Trimming stripped 5 bases from V and 2 bases from J, with 16 bases between. CDR3 size: 15 residues. CDR1 and CDR2 from the germline V gene are MDHEN and SYDVKM. DNA for the CDR3: TGTGCCAGCAGTACAAGGACTGGGGCCACCTACGAGCAGTACTTC. Translated, it gives CASSTRTGATYEQYF.

This clone was seen a single time. In DNA, the CDR3 is TGTGCCAGCACCTCGGACGGGAGGGGGTTAGACTATGGCTACACCTTC. Residues: CASTSDGRGLDYGYTF. The rearrangement links TRBV7-9 to TRBJ1-2; possible D gene TRBD1, 6 bases. The CDR3 covers 16 residues. CDR1 SEHNR and CDR2 FQNEAQ come from the germline V gene (reference sequence). V gave up 7 bases and J gave up 3 bases, with 21 bases separating them.

The rearrangement joins TRBV28 to TRBJ2-1; no firm D call. The CDR3 runs 12 residues. V lost 3 bases and J lost 10, with 10 bases in between. The germline CDR1 and CDR2 sequences are MDHEN and SYDVKM. This CDR3 is CASSLSRGEQFF. The CDR3 DNA follows: TGTGCCAGCAGTTTGTCTAGAGGCGAGCAGTTCTTC.

The chain carries TRBV6-6 and TRBJ2-1; 8 bases match TRBD2. CDR1 and CDR2 (germline): MNHNY, SVGAGI (reference sequence). Losses at the gene ends were 2 bases for V and 7 bases for J; bases not matched to a gene: 7. The CDR3 length is 15 residues. The CDR3, as DNA: TGTGCCAGCAGTTACCCCGGTGCGGGAGGTAATGAGCAGTTCTTC. Its protein product is CASSYPGAGGNEQFF.

In its sample, this clone was seen once. The chain recombines TRBV7-9 with TRBJ1-2, with D possibly being TRBD1 (5 bases). The CDR3 spans 14 residues. Germline CDR1 SEHNR, CDR2 FQNEAQ (reference sequence). V was clipped by 6 bases and J by 4 bases, with 15 bases between them. The CDR3 sequence: CASSSDRLLYGYTF. The CDR3 DNA reads TGTGCCAGCAGTTCCGACAGACTCCTCTATGGCTACACCTTC.

The chain combines TRBV5-5 with TRBJ2-7; D is perhaps TRBD1 or TRBD2 (5 bases each). Per germline, CDR1 SGHKS and CDR2 YYEKEE (reference sequence). Trimming left V 1 base short and J 5 bases short, with 16 bases between. This CDR3 spans 15 amino acids. Here the CDR3 reads CASSLSGFRENEQYF. The DNA of the CDR3 is TGTGCCAGCAGCTTGTCGGGGTTCAGGGAGAACGAGCAGTACTTC.

V and J are TRBV6-5 and TRBJ1-2; 7 bases fit TRBD1. CDR1 is MNHEY and CDR2 is SVGAGI in the germline V gene. The CDR3 loop spans 14 amino acids. V shed 7 bases, J shed 3 bases, and the junction held 8 bases outside the gene matches. CDR3 loop: CASTSNRGHYGYTF. The DNA for the CDR3 is TGTGCCAGCACCTCTAACAGGGGCCACTATGGCTACACCTTC.

Only a few counts were recorded for this clone. The V call is TRBV2, the J call TRBJ1-5; the D is unclear. V gave up 6 bases and J gave up 7 bases, with 10 bases separating them. The CDR3 is made up of 12 amino acids. From germline, CDR1 is SNHLY and CDR2 FYNNEI. Written as DNA, the CDR3 is TGTGCCAGCAGGGAAATCGGCCAGCCCCAGCATTTT. Its translation: CASREIGQPQHF.

CDR3 amino acids: CASSSRGLVGEYTQYF. CDR3 in DNA: TGTGCCAGCAGTTCCCGGGGACTAGTGGGGGAGTATACGCAGTATTTT. The rearrangement joins TRBV6-5 to TRBJ2-3; 8 nucleotides align to TRBD2. The CDR3 covers 16 residues. J lost 7 bases, V lost 4 bases, and 13 bases had no gene match. CDR1 MNHEY and CDR2 SVGAGI come from the germline V gene.

The chain couples TRBV12-3 or TRBV12-4 to TRBJ1-5; D is unresolved. V lost 2 bases to trimming and J lost 3 bases, with 5 bases between them. The CDR3 is made up of 13 amino acids. The CDR3 DNA reads TGTGCCAGCAGTTTAAGGGCCAATCAGCCCCAGCATTTT. This encodes CASSLRANQPQHF.

The sample holds one count of this clone. This chain connects TRBV28 to TRBJ2-1; 10 nucleotides line up with TRBD2. The length of the CDR3 is 15 residues. CDR1 and CDR2 from the germline V gene are MDHEN and SYDVKM. The ends lost 5 bases at V and 3 bases at J; junction bases unmatched: 4. Here the CDR3 reads CASSAGTSVYNEQFF. The CDR3 region has the DNA TGTGCCAGCAGTGCCGGGACTAGCGTCTACAATGAGCAGTTCTTC.

The genes are TRBV7-3 and TRBJ1-5, with 7 bases that match TRBD1. There are 14 residues in the CDR3. The J segment lost 5 bases and the V segment lost 5 bases, leaving 6 bases of the junction unmatched. Germline V gene data show CDR1 as SGHTA and CDR2 as FQGTGA. The CDR3 spells CASSAAGGDQPQHF. The CDR3 DNA follows: TGTGCCAGCAGCGCCGCAGGGGGAGATCAGCCCCAGCATTTT.

In its sample, this clone is medium-sized. This chain links TRBV27 with TRBJ1-2; TRBD1 is a possible D gene (6 bases). V was shortened by 5 bases and J by 6 bases, with 19 bases between the two germline ends. CDR3 size: 15 residues. Per germline, CDR1 MNHEY and CDR2 SMNVEV (reference sequence). Here the CDR3 reads CASSAYRRGNNGYTF. The CDR3 DNA reads as TGTGCCAGCAGTGCGTACCGTAGGGGGAATAATGGCTACACCTTC.

The rearrangement links TRBV28 to TRBJ2-4; 9 positions agree with TRBD1. The CDR3 runs 15 residues. CDR1 MDHEN and CDR2 SYDVKM come from the germline V gene. V trimming: 3 bases; J trimming: 8 bases; junction bases outside the gene matches: 8. The CDR3 spells CASSFPGTGRDIQYF. The CDR3 bases are TGTGCCAGCAGTTTCCCAGGGACAGGGCGGGACATTCAGTACTTC. The full variable domain, in which reference TRBV28 and TRBJ2-4 provide the parts outside the CDR3, is DVKVTQSSRYLVKRTGEKVFLECVQDMDHENMFWYRQDPGLGLRLIYFSYDVKMKEKGDIPEGYSVSREKKERFSLILESASTNQTSMYLCASSFPGTGRDIQYFGAGTRLSVL.